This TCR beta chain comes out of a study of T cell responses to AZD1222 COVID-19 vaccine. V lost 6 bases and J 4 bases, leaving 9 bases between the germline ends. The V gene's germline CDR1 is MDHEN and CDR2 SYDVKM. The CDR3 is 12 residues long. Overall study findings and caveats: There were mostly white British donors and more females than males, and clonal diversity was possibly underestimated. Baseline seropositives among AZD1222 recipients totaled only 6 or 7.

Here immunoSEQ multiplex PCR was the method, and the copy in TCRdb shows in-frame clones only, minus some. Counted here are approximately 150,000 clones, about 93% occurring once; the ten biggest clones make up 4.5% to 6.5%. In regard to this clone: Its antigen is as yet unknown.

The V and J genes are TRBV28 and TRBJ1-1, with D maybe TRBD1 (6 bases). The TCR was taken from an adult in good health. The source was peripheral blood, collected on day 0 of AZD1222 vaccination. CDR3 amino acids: CASRPDSTEAFF. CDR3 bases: TGTGCCAGCAGACCGGACAGCACTGAAGCTTTCTTT.